Sequencing of this T cell receptor beta chain was carried out in a study of T cells after yellow fever vaccination. Study-wide findings and caveats: Reappearance after the booster was observed for most primary-vaccination clones (about 96% CD4, roughly 88% CD8).

TCRdb re-called the 5' RACE reads with MiXCR, one entry per CDR3 protein. In the table there are 230,000 or so distinct CDR3 sequences, approximately 6.3% of which are singletons. This clonotype was seen ten or more times. What it binds is not known. Germline CDR1 SGHRS, CDR2 YFSETQ. The V segment lost 5 bases and the J segment 2 bases; nucleotides outside the gene matches: 6. The CDR3 extends over 14 amino acids. The chain joins TRBV5-1 to TRBJ2-7; 8 bases fit TRBD2. This sample comprised CD4+ T cells sorted from PBMCs, obtained on the day of the yellow fever booster vaccination. This TCR derives from a man younger than 40 who received the YFV17D yellow fever vaccine. The CDR3 loop is CASSVRGGTYEQYF. The CDR3 nucleotides are TGCGCCAGCAGTGTCCGGGGGGGGACCTACGAGCAGTACTTC.